A single sample is the source of the 28 T cell receptor beta chains below, sequenced in a study of T cell responses to AZD1222 COVID-19 vaccine. TCRdb's table, derived via immunoSEQ multiplex PCR, lists solely in-frame clones and lacks some. The data show some 80,000 clones, with around 80% seen just once and about 25% held by the top ten. Sequenced here: peripheral blood, sampled 28 days after the second dose of the MenACWY control vaccine. The receptors were gathered from an adult who received the MenACWY meningococcal vaccine as a control.

The CDR3 reads CASSMGLAGGPSYNEQFF. The CDR3 bases are TGTGCCAGTAGTATGGGGCTAGCGGGAGGGCCGTCCTACAATGAGCAGTTCTTC. V and J are TRBV19 and TRBJ2-1, with 12 bases aligning to TRBD2. The V segment lost 3 bases and the J segment 1 base; nucleotides outside the gene matches: 7. Per the germline V gene, CDR1 is LNHDA and CDR2 is SQIVND (reference sequence). The CDR3 has 18 amino acids.

This clone was recorded only once. The chain uses TRBV19 and TRBJ2-3; no clear D. The CDR3 is made up of 16 amino acids. The V and J ends lost 4 bases and 0 bases respectively, with 14 bases between them. Germline assignment: CDR1 LNHDA and CDR2 SQIVND (reference sequence). The CDR3 is CASSTTMVSSTDTQYF. The CDR3 DNA reads TGTGCCAGTAGTACCACAATGGTTTCTAGCACAGATACGCAGTATTTT.

V is TRBV5-1 and J is TRBJ2-2; no clear D gene. The length of the CDR3 is 14 residues. Per the germline V gene, CDR1 is SGHRS and CDR2 is YFSETQ. Trimming took off 6 bases at V and 1 base at J, with 10 bases between the two ends. The CDR3 region is CASTPVGNTGELFF. As DNA, the CDR3 is TGCGCCAGCACGCCCGTGGGGAACACCGGGGAGCTGTTTTTT. Full variable domain (remainder filled in from reference TRBV5-1 and TRBJ2-2): KAGVTQTPRYLIKTRGQQVTLSCSPISGHRSVSWYQQTPGQGLQFLFEYFSETQRNKGNFPGRFSGRQFSNSRSEMNVSTLELGDSALYLCASTPVGNTGELFFGEGSRLTVL.

The J gene is TRBJ1-4, the V gene TRBV19; D perhaps matches TRBD1 (5 bases). The CDR3 has 16 amino acids. The V gene's germline CDR1 is LNHDA and CDR2 SQIVND (reference sequence). With 5 bases removed from V and 3 bases from J, the gap between germline ends came to 16 bases. In nucleotides, the CDR3 is TGTGCCAGTAGTCCCCGGCCGGGGCCTTCTAATGAAAAACTGTTTTTT. Its translation is CASSPRPGPSNEKLFF.

There are a few counts of this clone. The rearrangement links TRBV29-1 to TRBJ2-1, with D tentatively TRBD1 (7 bases). CDR3 length: 13 amino acids. V shed 4 bases and J shed 10 bases, with 17 bases lying between them. The germline V gene encodes CDR1 SQVTM and CDR2 ANQGSEA. CDR3 nucleotide sequence: TGCAGCGTTGTCCCAGGAGGGGGCGGGGAGCAGTTCTTC. This encodes CSVVPGGGGEQFF.

The V call is TRBV5-1, the J call TRBJ2-2, with D possibly being TRBD1 (5 bases). The CDR3 covers 15 residues. V dropped 1 base and J dropped 3 bases, with 10 bases sitting between them. CDR1 and CDR2 (germline): SGHRS, YFSETQ. This CDR3 is CASSLRQGDTGELFF. The CDR3 coding sequence is TGCGCCAGCAGCTTGCGCCAGGGCGACACCGGGGAGCTGTTTTTT.

This clone was found once. V gene TRBV30 combines with J gene TRBJ1-2; 9 bases match TRBD1. CDR3 length equals 13 residues. V was pared by 3 bases and J by 7 bases, with 6 bases of the junction left unmatched. CDR1 and CDR2 (germline): GTSNPN, SVGIG (reference sequence). This CDR3 reads CAWRVQGAGGYTF. The CDR3 DNA is TGTGCCTGGAGGGTACAGGGGGCGGGTGGCTACACCTTC.

V and J are TRBV21-1 and TRBJ1-5. TRBV21-1 is flagged as a pseudogene. CDR3 length equals 15 residues. The CDR3 sequence: CASRPQRGYNQPQHF. CDR3 DNA sequence: TGTGCCAGCAGGCCACAGCGCGGATATAATCAGCCCCAGCATTTT.

The V and J genes are TRBV2 and TRBJ1-6; weak D call: TRBD1 (6 bases). The CDR3 consists of 14 residues. V was cut by 8 bases and J by 4 bases, with 12 bases left in between. Germline CDR1 SNHLY, CDR2 FYNNEI. CDR3 in DNA: TGTGCCAGCTCGGTCCAGGGGTATAATTCACCCCTCCACTTT. Translated, it gives CASSVQGYNSPLHF.

In DNA, the CDR3 is TGTGCCAGCAGCCCGCGGGGGGGCTACGAGCAGTACTTC. It yields the protein CASSPRGGYEQYF. This rearrangement joins TRBV7-2 to TRBJ2-7; 9 bases are shared with TRBD2. The V gene end was trimmed by 5 bases and the J gene end by 3 bases; junction bases not matched to a gene: 2. The CDR3 totals 13 residues. Germline V gives CDR1 SGHTA, CDR2 FQGNSA. The variable domain in full, with the rest retrieved from reference TRBV7-2 and TRBJ2-7, is GAGVSQSPSNKVTEKGKDVELRCDPISGHTALYWYRQSLGQGLEFLIYFQGNSAPDKSGLPSDRFSAERTGGSVSTLTIQRTQQEDSAVYLCASSPRGGYEQYFGPGTRLTVT.

The chain is built from TRBV6-5 and TRBJ1-6; D unresolved. The CDR3 is made up of 13 amino acids. Germline CDR1 is MNHEY and CDR2 is SVGAGI. The V end was cut by 0 bases, the J end by 10 bases, with 7 bases between. The CDR3 is CASSYSPSSPLHF. CDR3 in DNA: TGTGCCAGCAGTTACTCGCCTTCCTCACCCCTCCACTTT.

The rearrangement uses TRBV29-1 and TRBJ2-5; D ambiguous. Trimming cost V 4 bases and J 4 bases, with 10 bases left between them. This CDR3 region has 12 residues. CDR1 is SQVTM and CDR2 is ANQGSEA in the germline V gene. The CDR3 sequence is CSVVKGVETQYF. CDR3 DNA sequence: TGCAGCGTTGTAAAGGGTGTAGAGACCCAGTACTTC.

This clone came up many times. The chain employs TRBV19 and TRBJ1-2; tentatively, D is TRBD1 (5 bases). Germline V lookup: CDR1 LNHDA, CDR2 SQIVND (reference sequence). V dropped 1 base and J dropped 5 bases, with 26 bases sitting between them. The CDR3 length is 19 residues. The CDR3 nucleotides are TGTGCCAGTAGTATAGGATCCGGGACGGCTATAACCATAAATTATGGCTACACCTTC. Its translation: CASSIGSGTAITINYGYTF.

The rearrangement uses TRBV5-1 and TRBJ1-2, with TRBD1 matching over 8 bases. The germline gives CDR1 SGHRS, CDR2 YFSETQ. There are 16 residues in the CDR3. V was pared by 4 bases and J by 6 bases, with 14 bases of the junction left unmatched. Here the CDR3 DNA reads TGCGCCAGCAGCCTAGACGGGGCAGGGGGCTTCGATGGCTACACCTTC. The encoded protein is CASSLDGAGGFDGYTF. Full variable domain (remainder filled in from reference TRBV5-1 and TRBJ1-2): KAGVTQTPRYLIKTRGQQVTLSCSPISGHRSVSWYQQTPGQGLQFLFEYFSETQRNKGNFPGRFSGRQFSNSRSEMNVSTLELGDSALYLCASSLDGAGGFDGYTFGSGTRLTVV.

The J gene is TRBJ2-3, the V gene TRBV11-1; D assignment may be TRBD1 or TRBD2 (5 bases each). V lost 5 bases and J lost 2, with 14 bases in between. The V gene's germline CDR1 is SGHAT and CDR2 FQDESV (reference sequence). The CDR3 totals 15 residues. The CDR3 spells CASSARDGSTDTQYF. In nucleotides, the CDR3 is TGTGCCAGCAGCGCCCGGGACGGGTCCACAGATACGCAGTATTTT.

The chain couples TRBV28 to TRBJ1-5, with no clear D. This CDR3 comprises 15 residues. Germline V gene data show CDR1 as MDHEN and CDR2 as SYDVKM. Trimming removed 1 base at V and 2 bases at J, with 9 bases between. CDR3 bases: TGTGCCAGCAGTTTATCCCTCGCAGGCAATCAGCCCCAGCATTTT. Translating it yields CASSLSLAGNQPQHF.

In this sample, this clone turned up a few times. This chain connects TRBV28 to TRBJ1-1; 9 bases are a match to TRBD1. The CDR3 is 15 amino acids. V shed 4 bases and J 5 bases; nucleotides not matched to a gene: 8. Germline-derived CDR1 and CDR2 are MDHEN and SYDVKM. The DNA of the CDR3 is TGTGCCAGCAGTTCACAGGGGGCGAGTGGTACTGAAGCTTTCTTT. Translating it yields CASSSQGASGTEAFF.

The chain combines TRBV9 with TRBJ1-1; 7 positions agree with TRBD1. The CDR3 sequence is 13 residues long. CDR1 and CDR2 from the germline V gene are SGDLS and YYNGEE. V trimming: 2 bases; J trimming: 4 bases; junction bases outside the gene matches: 2. CDR3 sequence reads: CASSVGTVTEAFF. The CDR3 DNA sequence: TGTGCCAGCAGCGTGGGGACAGTCACTGAAGCTTTCTTT.

This rearrangement joins TRBV7-8 to TRBJ1-6; D is ambiguous. CDR1 SGHVS and CDR2 FQNEAQ come from the germline V gene. V was pared by 5 bases and J by 13 bases, with 21 bases between. The CDR3 is 15 amino acids. In nucleotides, the CDR3 is TGTGCCAGCAGCCCTAGAGGGAGAATGGATTTCCCCCTCCACTTT. Translation gives CASSPRGRMDFPLHF.

The chain couples TRBV2 to TRBJ1-2; D may be TRBD1 (5 bases). CDR1 is SNHLY and CDR2 is FYNNEI in the germline V gene. The CDR3 is made up of 17 amino acids. Trimming removed 3 bases at V and 0 bases at J, with 17 bases between. The DNA of the CDR3 is TGTGCCAGCAGTGATACAGGTGCCCTGGGAGCTAACTATGGCTACACCTTC. Protein product: CASSDTGALGANYGYTF. Full variable domain (rest looked up from reference TRBV2 and TRBJ1-2): EPEVTQTPSHQVTQMGQEVILRCVPISNHLYFYWYRQILGQKVEFLVSFYNNEISEKSEIFDDQFSVERPDGSNFTLKIRSTKLEDSAMYFCASSDTGALGANYGYTFGSGTRLTVV.

The CDR3 here is CAISVGTARAEAFF. CDR3 DNA sequence: TGTGCCATCAGTGTCGGGACGGCTAGGGCTGAAGCTTTCTTT. The genes are TRBV10-3 and TRBJ1-1; a possible D gene is TRBD1 (5 bases). The germline V and J ends were trimmed by 4 bases and 6 bases, with 15 bases remaining between them. The CDR3 loop spans 14 amino acids. Germline values: CDR1 ENHRY, CDR2 SYGVKD.

CDR3 nucleotide sequence: TGTGCCAGCAGTCTTAAGGGACAGGGCGCTAGCACAGATACGCAGTATTTT. This codes for CASSLKGQGASTDTQYF. The chain combines TRBV6-6 with TRBJ2-3, with TRBD1 matching 9 bases. Germline V gene lookup returns CDR1 MNHNY and CDR2 SVGAGI (reference sequence). The J segment lost 0 bases and the V segment lost 5 bases, leaving 9 bases of the junction unmatched. CDR3 size: 17 residues.

The chain joins TRBV5-1 to TRBJ1-1; unclear D gene. The germline V gene encodes CDR1 SGHRS and CDR2 YFSETQ. The V and J ends lost 0 bases and 6 bases respectively, with 18 bases between them. This CDR3 is 16 amino acids long. CDR3 in DNA: TGCGCCAGCAGCTTGGCCGGTGGAGGGATTGGCGCTGAAGCTTTCTTT. The encoded protein is CASSLAGGGIGAEAFF.

The chain employs TRBV19 and TRBJ1-5; 7 bases map to TRBD1. CDR3 length equals 14 residues. Germline-derived CDR1 and CDR2 are LNHDA and SQIVND (reference sequence). The J segment lost 0 bases and the V segment lost 6 bases, leaving 2 bases of the junction unmatched. The CDR3 nucleotides read TGTGCCAGTAGCAGGGGGAATAGCAATCAGCCCCAGCATTTT. Protein product: CASSRGNSNQPQHF.

The chain is built from TRBV10-3 and TRBJ1-5; D not resolved. The CDR3 consists of 14 residues. V dropped 0 bases and J dropped 5 bases, with 8 bases sitting between them. The germline CDR1 and CDR2 sequences are ENHRY and SYGVKD. The CDR3 here is CAISESRADQPQHF. CDR3 nucleotide sequence: TGTGCCATCAGTGAGTCGAGGGCGGATCAGCCCCAGCATTTT.

This sequence joins TRBV3-1 (or the pseudogene TRBV3-2) and TRBJ1-4; 10 nucleotides match TRBD1. V was clipped by 1 base and J by 7 bases; unmatched bases: 6. Germline CDR1 reads LGHDT; CDR2 reads YNNKEL (reference sequence). This CDR3 has 16 amino acids. CDR3 amino acids: CASSQVGGTGAEKLFF. CDR3 coding DNA: TGTGCCAGCAGCCAAGTAGGAGGGACAGGGGCTGAAAAACTGTTTTTT.

Written as DNA, the CDR3 is TGTGCCAGCAGCCCAAGAGGAAACGCGATCTATGGCTACACCTTC. It is translated as CASSPRGNAIYGYTF. The V gene is TRBV14, the J gene TRBJ1-2; no definite D call. The CDR3 covers 15 residues. Trimming removed 4 bases from V and 4 bases from J, with 16 bases in between. Per germline, CDR1 SGHDN and CDR2 FVKESK.

The chain links TRBV7-6 to TRBJ2-1; TRBD2 matches 8 bases. The ends lost 5 bases at V and 6 bases at J; junction bases unmatched: 6. The CDR3 loop spans 14 amino acids. In germline, CDR1 is SGHVS, CDR2 FNYEAQ. The CDR3 sequence is CASSPFTSGNEQFF. The CDR3 DNA reads as TGTGCCAGCAGCCCCTTCACTAGCGGCAATGAGCAGTTCTTC. The complete variable domain, with remaining parts taken from reference TRBV7-6 and TRBJ2-1, reads GAGVSQSPRYKVTKRGQDVALRCDPISGHVSLYWYRQALGQGPEFLTYFNYEAQQDKSGLPNDRFSAERPEGSISTLTIQRTEQRDSAMYRCASSPFTSGNEQFFGPGTRLTVL.